The rows below give T cell receptor beta chains drawn from one sample of a study of T cell responses to AZD1222 COVID-19 vaccine. Sequencing used immunoSEQ multiplex PCR; TCRdb keeps in-frame clones, though not all of them. The data show approximately 180,000 clones, around nine tenths seen once. The starting material was peripheral blood, obtained on day 0 of AZD1222 vaccination. Every receptor here comes from an adult in good health. The CDR3 runs from the conserved cysteine through the conserved F or W. D genes are given only for firm matches. Rows may omit the clone size; those that give it use once, few, many or a size class.

v_gene	abundance	d_gene	j_gene	CDR3nt	CDR3aa
TRBV19	once	.	TRBJ2-7	TGTGCCAGTAGTATCGGGGGCTACGAGCAGTACTTC	CASSIGGYEQYF
TRBV5-4	.	.	TRBJ2-3	TGTGCCAGCAGCTTGGAGGGGAGCACAGATACGCAGTATTTT	CASSLEGSTDTQYF
TRBV29-1	.	TRBD2	TRBJ2-1	TGCAGCGTTGGACAGGGAACTAGCGGGTCTGGTAATGAGCAGTTCTTC	CSVGQGTSGSGNEQFF
TRBV25-1	.	TRBD1	TRBJ1-5	TGTGCCAGCAGTCCGGGACAGGGGTATAGCAATCAGCCCCAGCATTTT	CASSPGQGYSNQPQHF
TRBV12-3/TRBV12-4	.	.	TRBJ2-7	TGTGCCAGCACCCGGGGTCGCGGGTACGAGCAGTACTTC	CASTRGRGYEQYF
TRBV25-1	once	TRBD1	TRBJ1-1	TGTGCCAGCTGTCCTTCTGTGGGACAGGGTGATTGGGACACTGAAGCTTTCTTT	CASCPSVGQGDWDTEAFF
TRBV23-1	.	TRBD1	TRBJ1-2	TGCGCCAGCAGTCATCTGGACAGGGGCTATAACTATGGCTACACCTTC	CASSHLDRGYNYGYTF
TRBV27	.	TRBD2	TRBJ2-5	TGTGCCAGCAGTTTACTCGTAGCGGGCCTTGTCGAGACCCAGTACTTC	CASSLLVAGLVETQYF
TRBV9	.	TRBD1	TRBJ1-1	TGTGCCAGCAGCGCGGGACAGTACACTGAAGCTTTCTTT	CASSAGQYTEAFF
TRBV10-3	.	TRBD1	TRBJ1-2	TGTGCCATCAGCGACCGCGGGACAGGCAACCTTAACTATGGCTACACCTTC	CAISDRGTGNLNYGYTF
TRBV7-9	.	.	TRBJ2-7	TGTGCCAGCAGCCTACCGGTAGCCAGCTACGAGCAGTACTTC	CASSLPVASYEQYF
TRBV7-7	.	TRBD1	TRBJ1-3	TGTGCTAGCAGCCCGGGACAGGGGGCCGGAAACACCATATATTTT	CASSPGQGAGNTIYF
TRBV28	.	.	TRBJ1-1	TGTGCCAGCAGTTTACCCCAGACAGTAAAGAACACTGAAGCTTTCTTT	CASSLPQTVKNTEAFF
TRBV11-3	once	TRBD1	TRBJ2-1	TGTGCCAGCAGCCCCGCTCGGGGACAGGAAACCTACAATGAGCAGTTCTTC	CASSPARGQETYNEQFF
TRBV28	.	TRBD1	TRBJ2-5	TGTGCCAGCAGTAACCGGGACAGGGGGAGAGAGACCCAGTACTTC	CASSNRDRGRETQYF
TRBV7-2	.	.	TRBJ2-7	TGTGCCAGCAGCTTTGGACAGATCCCTTCCTACGAGCAGTACTTC	CASSFGQIPSYEQYF
TRBV7-2	.	TRBD1	TRBJ1-4	TGTGCCAGCAGCAACGACAGGGGACTTAATGAAAAACTGTTTTTT	CASSNDRGLNEKLFF
TRBV5-6	once	TRBD1	TRBJ1-5	TGTGCCAGCAGCTCCAACACCGACAGGGGGTATCAGCCCCAGCATTTT	CASSSNTDRGYQPQHF
TRBV9	.	.	TRBJ1-1	TGTGCCAGCAGCGTAGCAGGGATGAACACTGAAGCTTTCTTT	CASSVAGMNTEAFF
TRBV7-2	.	.	TRBJ2-7	TGTGCCAGCAGCTTAAGTAGGGGGGCGGGCTACGAGCAGTACTTC	CASSLSRGAGYEQYF
TRBV3-1/TRBV3-2	.	TRBD2	TRBJ2-1	TGTGCCAGCAGCCTGGGACTAGCCTCCTACAATGAGCAGTTCTTC	CASSLGLASYNEQFF
TRBV29-1	.	.	TRBJ2-5	TGCAGCGTTGAAATACTTTCAGGCCGGATATTAGGCAAAGAGACCCAGTACTTC	CSVEILSGRILGKETQYF
TRBV14	.	.	TRBJ2-1	TGTGCCAGCAGCCAAGGCCTCGGAGGAGACAATGAGCAGTTCTTC	CASSQGLGGDNEQFF
TRBV9	.	TRBD2	TRBJ2-2	TGTGCCAGCAGCGTGGGACTAGCGGGGATGACCGGGGAGCTGTTTTTT	CASSVGLAGMTGELFF
TRBV20-1	.	.	TRBJ1-2	TGCAGTGCTATTGATAACTATGGCTACACCTTC	CSAIDNYGYTF